This T cell receptor (beta chain) was documented in a study of cytomegalovirus exposure and HLA in healthy donors. The J segment lost 4 bases and the V segment lost 1 base, leaving 3 bases of the junction unmatched. The CDR3 sequence is 15 residues long. Looked up from germline, CDR1 is LGHNA and CDR2 is YSLEER. Assay used: immunoSEQ multiplex PCR; TCRdb lists only in-frame clones, some missing. The sample holds about 330,000 clones, approximately 90% seen once. The receptor comes from a woman between 18 and 29 years old in good health and CMV-seronegative. The rearrangement joins TRBV4-3 to TRBJ2-2, with 7 bases identical to TRBD2. Specimen: PBMCs. CDR3 in amino acids: CASSQGGRVTGELFF. In nucleotides, the CDR3 is TGCGCCAGCAGCCAAGGGGGGAGGGTCACCGGGGAGCTGTTTTTT.